This T cell receptor (beta chain) appears in the sequencing data of a study of post-analysis software for immune sequencing data. Overall study: In terms of disease course, relapsing-remitting, secondary progressive and progressive-relapsing multiple sclerosis were included. Study-level results: F measure grouped same-batch samples tightly together. Patients used about five TRBV segments, including TRBV5-6, TRBV5-1 and TRBV20-1, more often than controls.

TCR beta libraries were prepared from cDNA with unique molecular identifiers. A single record per CDR3 protein comes from TCRdb applying MiXCR to the PCR reads. The repertoire holds fewer than 550,000 distinct CDR3 sequences, approximately 31% seen once, with 4.5% to 7.5% in the top ten. This clonotype was counted once. The antigen is not known. Trimming pared 1 base from V and 1 base from J, leaving 10 bases between. Per germline, CDR1 LNHNV and CDR2 YYDKDF (reference sequence). This CDR3 has 15 residues. This TCR was recovered from a girl between 2 and 17 years old with multiple sclerosis. The rearrangement joins TRBV15 to TRBJ1-1; the D is unclear. Specimen: blood. This chain's CDR3 is CATSRGGFRNTEAFF. CDR3 DNA sequence: TGTGCCACCAGCAGAGGAGGGTTCCGGAACACTGAAGCTTTCTTT.